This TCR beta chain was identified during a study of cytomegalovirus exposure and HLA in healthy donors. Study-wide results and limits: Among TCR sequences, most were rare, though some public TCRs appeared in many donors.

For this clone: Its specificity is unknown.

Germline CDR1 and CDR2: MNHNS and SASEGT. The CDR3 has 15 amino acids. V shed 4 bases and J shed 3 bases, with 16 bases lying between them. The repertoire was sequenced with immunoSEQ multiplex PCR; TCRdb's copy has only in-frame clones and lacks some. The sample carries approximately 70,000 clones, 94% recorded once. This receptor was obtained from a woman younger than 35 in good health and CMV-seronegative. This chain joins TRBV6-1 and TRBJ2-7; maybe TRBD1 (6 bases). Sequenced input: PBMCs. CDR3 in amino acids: CASSGTGPNIYEQYF. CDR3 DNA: TGTGCCAGCAGTGGCACAGGGCCCAATATCTACGAGCAGTACTTC.